The present entry profiles one T cell receptor (beta chain) with its context. This clonotype was recorded many times. What this receptor recognizes is not known. Base quality data are lacking; no much larger clone is found one base away. The CDR3 sequence holds 16 residues, the cysteine and phenylalanine included. The CDR3 DNA has 48 bases and is translated from base 1. The junction shows trimming of 5 bases on V and 3 bases on J, plus 19 bases between the germline ends. Sequences MNHNY (CDR1) and SVGAGI (CDR2) are obtained from the germline V gene (reference sequence). Donors were a few dozen systemically healthy Caucasian individuals from Russia aged roughly 6 to 100 years. Ten milliliters of peripheral blood were collected from each donor into EDTA-treated Vacutainer tubes. Ficoll-Paque density-gradient centrifugation was used to isolate PBMCs, with at least 7 million per sample. Total RNA was extracted from PBMCs with Trizol reagent, with at least 5.5 micrograms obtained per sample. For every donor, an aliquot of PBMCs went through flow cytometry to measure the percentages of naive CD45RAhigh/CD27high T cells.

Receptors were amplified or captured by 5' RACE. Instrument on record: Illumina HiSeq 2500. A second PCR of roughly 7 to 12 cycles was run with a J-beta primer mix and a sample-barcoded 5' primer. A template-switch 5' adaptor carrying 12 random nucleotides introduced a unique molecular identifier onto each TCR beta cDNA molecule. Each sample yielded at least 3 million CDR3-containing paired-end reads. The Mint cDNA synthesis kit, primed by a TRBC-specific oligonucleotide, was used to synthesize first-strand cDNA from all RNA. Following uracil-DNA glycosylase treatment, a first 18-cycle PCR with universal primers M1SS and BC2_uni_R was performed on all cDNA. As for how the authors treated the data: Normalization of each sample was performed by random selection of 1 million high-quality reads, each carrying a distinct molecular identifier. Instead of being binned into consensus sequences, reads that shared molecular identifiers were thrown out. MiTCR, with a Q25 quality threshold and the strictest error-elimination algorithm, was used for CDR3 identification, clonotype clustering and error correction. A nonparametric unseen species model using Euler transformation provided a lower-bound estimate of total TCR beta diversity. The public reads were quality trimmed at Q25 with fastp and then assembled into clones with MiXCR by TCRdb, keeping productive beta chains. Here each entry gathers all rows of one CDR3 protein and keeps the most common genes and DNA. What appears here as the V and J calls and clone size reflects TCRdb's work, not the paper's. The sample table lists about 1.1 million distinct CDR3 sequences, under 40% of them with a count of one. The ten largest clones represent around 14% of the sample.

The data were obtained in a study of blood T cells in healthy people across ages (dated by TCRdb to 2013 to 2016). About the full investigation: Template switching captured roughly one uniquely barcoded TCR beta cDNA molecule per two T cells in model experiments. To track age-related changes in TCR beta repertoire diversity, the study relied on deep sequencing normalized with unique cDNA molecular identifiers. Four age groups were formed from the donors: young (average about 15 years), middle-aged (approximately 40), aged (more than 55) and long-lived (roughly 88). To avoid experimental bias, donors of different ages were spread randomly across the sequencing lanes. Using the same blood draw, the study looked at two additional independent replicas of 1 million unique cDNA reads for two donors, one aged 18 to 30 and the other aged 80 or older. The full study reports these points: A strong correlation was found between observed TCR beta diversity and the percentage of naive T cells measured by flow cytometry. The CMV infection status of donors was not known, potentially confounding age-related changes in expanded clonotypes. Bulk unsorted PBMC profiling prevented conclusive comparison of naive and antigen-experienced compartments. Compared with the aged group, the long-lived group had more naive CD4+ T cells, fewer expanded clones and increased TCR diversity, suggesting age selection. Estimates of total diversity based on one million sequenced T cells were regarded as lower bounds and as underestimates. Observed TCR beta diversity per million T cells fell roughly linearly with age, and a significant reduction was already apparent by age around 40.

The sequence joins TRBV6-6 to TRBJ1-2; the D gene remains uncertain. Sequenced: blood. The TCR comes from a young man in good health. The DNA sequence is given as TGTGCCAGCAGTGCACCGACCCTTCGGCTGGACTATGGCTACACCTTC. This codes for CASSAPTLRLDYGYTF.